Listed here are 11 T cell receptor beta chains from one sample, sequenced in a study of T cell responses to AZD1222 COVID-19 vaccine. Only in-frame clones appear in the TCRdb table, and some are missing; sequencing was by immunoSEQ multiplex PCR. The sample has 72,000 or so clones, about 88% seen once. The specimen was peripheral blood, collected on day 0 of AZD1222 vaccination. These TCRs come from an adult in good health.

The chain is built from TRBV6-6 and TRBJ2-7, with a weak D call TRBD1 (5 bases). The CDR3 covers 13 residues. CDR1 MNHNY and CDR2 SVGAGI come from the germline V gene (reference sequence). V lost 9 bases to trimming and J lost 3 bases, with 15 bases between them. CDR3 bases: TGTGCCAGTAGGGGTCCTCTCTACTACGAGCAGTACTTC. Amino acids: CASRGPLYYEQYF.

This rearrangement joins TRBV11-3 to TRBJ1-1; D gene unclear. The CDR3 loop spans 11 amino acids. Germline loops: CDR1 SGHNT, CDR2 YENEEA. Between the trimmed V and J ends, which lost 1 base and 10 bases, there was a span of 7 bases. This CDR3 reads CASSLGWGAFF. In nucleotides, the CDR3 is TGTGCCAGCAGCTTAGGGTGGGGAGCTTTCTTT. Complete variable domain (other parts from reference TRBV11-3 and TRBJ1-1): EAGVVQSPRYKIIEKKQPVAFWCNPISGHNTLYWYLQNLGQGPELLIRYENEEAVDDSQLPKDRFSAERLKGVDSTLKIQPAELGDSAVYLCASSLGWGAFFGQGTRLTVV.

The chain joins TRBV27 to TRBJ2-7, with D uncertain. The CDR3 has 14 residues. Trimming left V 1 base short and J 0 bases short, with 7 bases between. The germline V gene has CDR1 MNHEY and CDR2 SMNVEV (reference sequence). In nucleotides, the CDR3 is TGTGCCAGCAGTTTATGGGGAAACTCCTACGAGCAGTACTTC. This translates into CASSLWGNSYEQYF.

The chain combines TRBV7-2 with TRBJ2-3, with D hard to call. V lost 2 bases to trimming and J lost 1 base, with 13 bases between them. CDR1 is SGHTA and CDR2 is FQGNSA in the germline V gene. The CDR3 contains 16 residues. The CDR3, as DNA: TGTGCCAGCAGCTTAAGGTTGAGTGGGGGCACAGATACGCAGTATTTT. Protein: CASSLRLSGGTDTQYF.

V and J are TRBV20-1 and TRBJ1-3; D is uncertain. Trimming took 3 bases from V and 0 from J, leaving 6 bases between them. Germline V gene lookup returns CDR1 DFQATT and CDR2 SNEGSKA (reference sequence). The CDR3 consists of 13 residues. CDR3 nucleotides: TGCAGTGCTAGTCAGAGCTCTGGAAACACCATATATTTT. The encoded protein is CSASQSSGNTIYF.

This clone came up once. The rearrangement links TRBV29-1 to TRBJ1-2; a possible D gene is TRBD1 (6 bases). Looked up from germline, CDR1 is SQVTM and CDR2 is ANQGSEA. The V end was cut by 0 bases, the J end by 4 bases, with 12 bases between. The CDR3 totals 14 residues. CDR3 sequence reads: CSVEEREGGYGYTF. In DNA form, the CDR3 reads TGCAGCGTTGAAGAGAGGGAAGGGGGCTATGGCTACACCTTC.

The chain recombines TRBV5-1 with TRBJ1-1, with TRBD1 matching 8 bases. The CDR3 extends over 14 amino acids. The germline CDR1 and CDR2 sequences are SGHRS and YFSETQ. With V trimmed by 4 bases and J by 4 bases, 6 bases remained unmatched. This CDR3 reads CASSGQGGGTEAFF. CDR3 bases: TGCGCCAGCAGCGGACAGGGAGGTGGCACTGAAGCTTTCTTT.

V usage is TRBV7-3 and J usage is TRBJ1-1; D gene uncertain. The CDR3 spans 15 residues. The V end was cut by 1 base, the J end by 1 base, with 10 bases between. Germline loops: CDR1 SGHTA, CDR2 FQGTGA. CDR3 in amino acids: CASSLNVPPNTEAFF. In nucleotides, the CDR3 is TGTGCCAGCAGCTTAAACGTCCCCCCGAACACTGAAGCTTTCTTT.

V is TRBV12-3 or TRBV12-4 and J is TRBJ1-2, with D uncertain. Trimming pared 8 bases from V and 6 bases from J, leaving 16 bases between. This CDR3 spans 13 amino acids. CDR3 DNA: TGTGCCAGCTTTACCTCACACGCCAATGGCTACACCTTC. Amino acids: CASFTSHANGYTF.

This clone has a single count. The chain combines TRBV10-3 with TRBJ2-7; D uncertain. Germline V gene lookup returns CDR1 ENHRY and CDR2 SYGVKD. The CDR3 is 13 amino acids. V lost 7 bases to trimming and J lost 5 bases, with 15 bases between them. The CDR3 is CAINADFDHEQYF. The CDR3 DNA is TGTGCCATCAATGCCGACTTCGACCACGAGCAGTACTTC.

The rearrangement links TRBV7-9 to TRBJ2-7, with TRBD2 matching 10 bases. The V gene's germline CDR1 is SEHNR and CDR2 FQNEAQ (reference sequence). The CDR3 sequence is 15 residues long. The junction had 3 bases not matched to a gene; V was cut back by 4 bases and J by 0 bases. The CDR3, as DNA: TGTGCCAGCAGCTCGCCTAGCGGGGGCTCCTACGAGCAGTACTTC. It is translated as CASSSPSGGSYEQYF.